This T cell receptor (beta chain) came from a study of control samples from healthy donors and cancer patients. Sequencing was performed with immunoSEQ multiplex PCR; in TCRdb, only in-frame clones are kept and a portion is missing. The table shows 100,000 to 150,000 clones, with roughly 90% occurring only once. The CDR3 is 13 residues long. Germline CDR1 LGHDT, CDR2 YNNKEL (reference sequence). The ends lost 1 base at V and 6 bases at J; junction bases unmatched: 2. This TCR was recovered from a young man in good health. This chain connects TRBV3-1 (or the pseudogene TRBV3-2) to TRBJ2-5; 7 nucleotides align to TRBD2. Sequencing input: blood. As DNA, the CDR3 is TGTGCCAGCAGCCAAGGGGGGGGGAAGACCCAGTACTTC. Translation gives CASSQGGGKTQYF.